The rows below give T cell receptor beta chains drawn from one sample of a study of shared clonotypes between healthy human individuals. TCRdb keeps only in-frame clones here, not all; method: immunoSEQ multiplex PCR. The sample lists approximately 2,200,000 clones, 90% to 95% occurring once. The sequenced sample consisted of naive CD8+ T cells from PBMCs. These receptors were obtained from a man between 18 and 29 years old in good health. Some clones in this sample may be carry-over from other donors' samples. Both conserved end residues are part of each CDR3. D genes are given only for firm matches. The listing skips clone size in some rows; elsewhere it reads once, few, many or a size class.

>TRBJ1-1|once|TRBV27|NA
CASSQRTGNTEAFF
TGTGCCAGCAGTCAGCGGACGGGGAACACTGAAGCTTTCTTT
>TRBJ1-2|NA|TRBV5-1|NA
CASSLVGREANYGYTF
TGCGCCAGCAGCTTGGTCGGACGGGAAGCTAACTATGGCTACACCTTC
>TRBJ2-5|NA|TRBV5-4|TRBD2
CASSAVGVTSGRLGSETQYF
TGTGCCAGCAGCGCTGTAGGAGTAACTAGCGGGAGACTTGGGTCGGAGACCCAGTACTTC
>TRBJ1-3|NA|TRBV9|NA
CASSADSGNTIYF
TGTGCCAGCAGCGCGGACTCTGGAAACACCATATATTTT
>TRBJ1-5|NA|TRBV28|NA
CASSVGQPQHF
TGTGCCAGCAGTGTCGGGCAGCCCCAGCATTTT
>TRBJ2-1|NA|TRBV28|NA
CASSSQSYNEQFF
TGTGCCAGCAGTTCCCAGTCCTACAATGAGCAGTTCTTC
>TRBJ2-3|NA|TRBV2|NA
CASSRYTDTQYF
TGTGCCAGCAGTAGGTACACAGATACGCAGTATTTT
>TRBJ1-1|NA|TRBV2|NA
CASWSRGMPEAFF
TGTGCCAGCTGGAGTCGTGGCATGCCTGAAGCTTTCTTT
>TRBJ2-7|NA|TRBV4-2|NA
CASSQRLGGSYEQYF
TGTGCCAGCAGCCAAAGACTAGGAGGCTCCTACGAGCAGTACTTC
>TRBJ2-3|once|TRBV6-5|NA
CASSFAYRTDTQYF
TGTGCCAGCAGTTTCGCATACCGCACAGATACGCAGTATTTT
>TRBJ1-1|NA|TRBV19|NA
CASTQTGNTEAFF
TGTGCCAGTACCCAGACAGGGAACACTGAAGCTTTCTTT
>TRBJ1-1|NA|TRBV7-9|NA
CASRPKGGSLNTEAFF
TGTGCCAGCAGACCCAAAGGCGGCAGCTTGAACACTGAAGCTTTCTTT
>TRBJ2-7|NA|TRBV5-4|NA
CASSLKGTSYEQYF
TGTGCCAGCAGCTTGAAAGGGACCTCCTACGAGCAGTACTTC
>TRBJ1-1|NA|TRBV27|NA
CASSPIGPNTEAFF
TGTGCCAGCAGTCCCATCGGTCCGAACACTGAAGCTTTCTTT
>TRBJ2-7|NA|TRBV5-1|NA
CASRESPIYEQYF
TGCGCCAGCAGAGAAAGCCCCATATACGAGCAGTACTTC
>TRBJ2-1|NA|TRBV2|TRBD2
CASSEWVAGPNEQFF
TGTGCCAGCAGTGAATGGGTAGCGGGACCCAATGAGCAGTTCTTC
>TRBJ2-7|NA|TRBV6-6|NA
CASSYQSLGSSYEQYF
TGTGCCAGCAGTTATCAGTCCCTCGGGAGTTCCTACGAGCAGTACTTC
>TRBJ2-4|once|TRBV28|NA
CASSLTAGNIQYF
TGTGCCAGCAGTTTGACGGCGGGAAACATTCAGTACTTC
>TRBJ1-1|once|TRBV12-5|NA
CASGPEGPNTEAFF
TGTGCTAGTGGTCCGGAGGGCCCGAACACTGAAGCTTTCTTT
>TRBJ1-5|NA|TRBV19|NA
CASSTRGNSNQPQHF
TGTGCCAGTAGTACAAGGGGTAATTCCAATCAGCCCCAGCATTTT
>TRBJ2-5|NA|TRBV4-3|TRBD1
CASSQDLGTGIVGETQYF
TGCGCCAGCAGCCAAGATTTGGGGACAGGGATAGTGGGAGAGACCCAGTACTTC
>TRBJ2-7|once|TRBV29-1|NA
CSVEDSSQGGNEQYF
TGCAGCGTTGAAGATTCCTCACAGGGAGGTAACGAGCAGTACTTC
>TRBJ2-7|NA|TRBV9|TRBD1
CASSPPGTGVGEQYF
TGTGCCAGCAGCCCGCCCGGGACAGGGGTCGGCGAGCAGTACTTC
>TRBJ2-2|NA|TRBV27|TRBD2
CASAPGTSGTGELFF
TGTGCCAGCGCACCCGGGACTAGTGGCACCGGGGAGCTGTTTTTT
>TRBJ2-2|few|TRBV7-6|NA
CASSLYTGELFF
TGTGCCAGCAGCTTATACACCGGGGAGCTGTTTTTT
>TRBJ2-7|NA|TRBV27|TRBD1
CASSFFGQGLYEQYF
TGTGCCAGCAGTTTTTTCGGACAGGGTCTTTACGAGCAGTACTTC
>TRBJ2-5|NA|TRBV7-9|NA
CASSLAPEVYDQYF
TGTGCCAGCAGCTTAGCGCCTGAGGTGTACGACCAGTACTTC
>TRBJ2-1|once|TRBV10-3|TRBD2
CAISESTSGYNEQFF
TGTGCCATCAGTGAGTCAACTAGCGGGTACAATGAGCAGTTCTTC
>TRBJ2-3|NA|TRBV28|NA
CASSSPQGSGNTDTQYF
TGTGCCAGCAGCTCGCCCCAGGGTAGCGGAAACACAGATACGCAGTATTTT
>TRBJ2-1|NA|TRBV7-6|TRBD2
CASSLVGLAGASSYNEQFF
TGTGCCAGCAGCTTAGTTGGACTAGCGGGAGCCAGCTCCTACAATGAGCAGTTCTTC
>TRBJ2-3|NA|TRBV28|NA
CASSLTGRGTDTQYF
TGTGCCAGCAGTTTAACCGGCAGAGGCACAGATACGCAGTATTTT
>TRBJ1-1|NA|TRBV5-1|NA
CASSWGLGDTEAFF
TGCGCCAGCAGCTGGGGCCTTGGGGACACTGAAGCTTTCTTT
>TRBJ2-3|NA|TRBV7-9|TRBD2
CASTHPMTSGSLDTQYF
TGTGCCAGCACCCACCCCATGACTAGCGGGAGTTTAGATACGCAGTATTTT
>TRBJ2-1|once|TRBV28|TRBD2
CASSFPSGSDSTYNEQFF
TGTGCCAGCAGTTTCCCTAGCGGGAGTGACTCAACCTACAATGAGCAGTTCTTC
>TRBJ1-2|NA|TRBV2|NA
CASSDKGTPEINYGYTF
TGTGCCAGCAGTGACAAGGGGACGCCCGAAATTAACTATGGCTACACCTTC
>TRBJ1-5|NA|TRBV19|NA
CASSMLSGQQPQHF
TGTGCCAGTAGTATGCTCTCCGGTCAGCAGCCCCAGCATTTT
>TRBJ1-2|NA|TRBV27|TRBD1
CASSPADRYGYTF
TGTGCCAGCAGTCCAGCGGACAGGTATGGCTACACCTTC
>TRBJ2-1|NA|TRBV13|NA
CASSLGRLNEQFF
TGTGCCAGCAGCTTAGGGAGGCTAAATGAGCAGTTCTTC
>TRBJ2-3|NA|TRBV9|NA
CASSVVGRTTDTQYF
TGTGCCAGCAGCGTAGTGGGCCGGACCACAGATACGCAGTATTTT
>TRBJ2-7|NA|TRBV7-9|NA
CASSLAGGGGYF
TGTGCCAGCAGCTTAGCGGGTGGAGGGGGGTACTTC
>TRBJ2-2|NA|TRBV6-5|NA
CASSYSPDANTGELFF
TGTGCCAGCAGTTACTCTCCAGACGCGAACACCGGGGAGCTGTTTTTT
>TRBJ2-7|NA|TRBV15|NA
CATSREGTSPNNEQYF
TGTGCCACCAGCAGAGAGGGAACTAGCCCTAACAACGAGCAGTACTTC
>TRBJ1-2|NA|TRBV6-1|NA
CASSEGNYGYTF
TGTGCCAGCAGTGAAGGTAACTATGGCTACACCTTC
>TRBJ2-6|NA|TRBV9|NA
CASSDGLANVLTF
TGTGCCAGCAGCGATGGTCTCGCCAACGTCCTGACTTTC
>TRBJ2-7|once|TRBV29-1|NA
CSVEDHDSSYEQYF
TGCAGCGTTGAGGACCACGACAGCTCCTACGAGCAGTACTTC
>TRBJ2-7|NA|TRBV27|TRBD2
CASSYQRLAATYEQYF
TGTGCCAGCAGTTACCAACGACTAGCGGCAACCTACGAGCAGTACTTC